This TCR beta chain is from a study of blood T cell repertoires in COVID-19. Assay used: immunoSEQ multiplex PCR; TCRdb lists only in-frame clones, some missing. The sample yields around 200,000 clones, around 84% seen once. V dropped 3 bases and J dropped 0; count of bases not matched to a gene: 1. Per the germline V gene, CDR1 is GTSNPN and CDR2 is SVGIG (reference sequence). CDR3 size: 14 residues. Sequencing was performed on PBMCs or T cells enriched from blood (not recorded which). The chain links TRBV30 to TRBJ2-1; TRBD2 matches at 8 bases. The source of this sequence is a man in his forties who had recovered from COVID-19. CDR3 sequence (DNA): TGTGCCTGGAGACTAGCGGACTCCTACAATGAGCAGTTCTTC. Amino acid sequence: CAWRLADSYNEQFF.